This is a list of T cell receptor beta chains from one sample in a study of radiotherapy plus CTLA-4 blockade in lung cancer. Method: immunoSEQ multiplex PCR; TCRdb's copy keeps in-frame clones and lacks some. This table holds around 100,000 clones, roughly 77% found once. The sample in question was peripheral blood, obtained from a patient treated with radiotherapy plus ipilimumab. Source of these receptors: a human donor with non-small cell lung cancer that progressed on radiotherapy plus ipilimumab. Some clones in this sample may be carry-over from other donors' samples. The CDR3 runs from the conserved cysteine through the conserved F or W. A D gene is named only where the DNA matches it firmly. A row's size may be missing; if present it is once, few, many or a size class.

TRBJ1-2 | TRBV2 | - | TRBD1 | CAQDRGYQGNYGYTF | TGTGCCCAAGACAGGGGGTACCAGGGAAACTATGGCTACACCTTC
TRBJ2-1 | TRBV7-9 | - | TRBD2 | CASSLVPDAGVRYNEQFF | TGTGCCAGCAGCTTAGTACCCGACGCGGGGGTCCGCTACAATGAGCAGTTCTTC
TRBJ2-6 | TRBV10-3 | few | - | CAIMIMSGRSFSGANVLTF | TGTGCCATTATGATAATGTCGGGACGGAGCTTCTCTGGGGCCAACGTCCTGACTTTC
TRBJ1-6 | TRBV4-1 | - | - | CASSQDVQHYNSPLHF | TGCGCCAGCAGCCAAGATGTCCAGCACTATAATTCACCCCTCCACTTT
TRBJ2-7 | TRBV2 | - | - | CASSEIRDGSYEQYF | TGTGCCAGCAGTGAAATCAGGGACGGGTCCTACGAGCAGTACTTC
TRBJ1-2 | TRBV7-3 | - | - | CASSQNAQGDGYTF | TGTGCCAGCAGCCAGAACGCCCAGGGTGATGGCTACACCTTC
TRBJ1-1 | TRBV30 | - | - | CAHLVVGTLNTEAFF | TGTGCTCACTTAGTGGTAGGGACCCTGAACACTGAAGCTTTCTTT
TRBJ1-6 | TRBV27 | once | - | CASSFLSGGAPGYNSPLHF | TGTGCCAGCAGTTTCCTGTCCGGGGGGGCGCCGGGCTATAATTCACCCCTCCACTTT
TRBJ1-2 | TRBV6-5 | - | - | CASSLSTLYDYGYTF | TGTGCCAGCAGTTTATCAACACTGTATGACTATGGCTACACCTTC
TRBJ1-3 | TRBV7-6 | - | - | CASSLLSASGNTIYF | TGTGCCAGCAGCTTACTTTCCGCTTCTGGAAACACCATATATTTT
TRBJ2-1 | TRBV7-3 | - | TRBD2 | CASSLNSGGFNEQFF | TGTGCCAGCAGCTTAAACAGCGGGGGGTTCAATGAGCAGTTCTTC
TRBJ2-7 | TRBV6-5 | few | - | CASSEGDFYEQYF | TGTGCCAGCAGTGAAGGGGATTTTTACGAGCAGTACTTC
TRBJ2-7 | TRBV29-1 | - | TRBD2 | CSVGAGGRYEQYF | TGCAGCGTTGGAGCGGGGGGGAGGTACGAGCAGTACTTC
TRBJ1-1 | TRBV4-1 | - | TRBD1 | CASSQDLGWTGGTEAFF | TGCGCCAGCAGCCAAGATCTCGGCTGGACAGGGGGCACTGAAGCTTTCTTT
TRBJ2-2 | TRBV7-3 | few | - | CASSLEGTSNTGELFF | TGTGCCAGCAGCTTAGAAGGGACATCGAACACCGGGGAGCTGTTTTTT
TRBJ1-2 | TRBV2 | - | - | CASSELPGPDRGYTF | TGTGCCAGCAGTGAACTACCCGGCCCTGATCGGGGCTACACCTTC
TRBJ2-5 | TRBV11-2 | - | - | CASSLGIGGETQYF | TGTGCCAGCAGCTTAGGAATAGGGGGTGAGACCCAGTACTTC
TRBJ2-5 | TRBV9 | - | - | CASSVDEETQYF | TGTGCCAGCAGCGTAGACGAAGAGACCCAGTACTTC
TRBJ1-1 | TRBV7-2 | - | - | CASSLTKNTEAFF | TGTGCCAGCAGCTTAACCAAGAACACTGAAGCTTTCTTT
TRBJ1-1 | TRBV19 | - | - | CASSIEWTSTEAFF | TGTGCCAGTAGTATAGAATGGACAAGCACTGAAGCTTTCTTT
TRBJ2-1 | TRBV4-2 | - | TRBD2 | CASSRLAGGQGSSYNEQFF | TGTGCCAGCAGTCGACTAGCGGGGGGGCAGGGGAGCTCCTACAATGAGCAGTTCTTC
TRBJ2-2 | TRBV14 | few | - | CASSQLGSAGELFF | TGTGCCAGCAGCCAATTAGGGTCGGCCGGGGAGCTGTTTTTT
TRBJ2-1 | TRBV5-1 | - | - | CASRQDSSSYNEQFF | TGCGCCAGCAGACAGGACAGTAGCTCCTACAATGAGCAGTTCTTC
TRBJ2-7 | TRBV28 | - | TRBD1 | CASRGQGARNFYEQYF | TGTGCCAGCAGGGGACAGGGGGCGCGAAATTTCTACGAGCAGTACTTC
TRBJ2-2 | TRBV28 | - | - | CASSTPSDRAGELFF | TGTGCCAGCAGTACCCCTTCCGACCGAGCGGGGGAGCTGTTTTTT
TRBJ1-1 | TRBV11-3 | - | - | CASSPGAWTEAFF | TGTGCCAGCAGTCCGGGGGCATGGACTGAAGCTTTCTTT
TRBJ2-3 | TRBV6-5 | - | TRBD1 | CASSGTGGADTQYF | TGTGCCAGCAGTGGGACAGGGGGCGCAGATACGCAGTATTTT
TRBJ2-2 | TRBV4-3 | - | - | CASSQDIGFGELFF | TGCGCCAGCAGCCAAGATATAGGTTTCGGGGAGCTGTTTTTT
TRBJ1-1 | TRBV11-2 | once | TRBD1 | CASSRRQGNTEAFF | TGTGCCAGCAGCCGGCGACAGGGTAACACTGAAGCTTTCTTT
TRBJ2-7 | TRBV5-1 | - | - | CASSLTDGTPYEQYF | TGCGCCAGCAGCTTGACGGACGGGACCCCCTACGAGCAGTACTTC
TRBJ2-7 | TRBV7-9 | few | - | CASSFVSYEQYF | TGTGCCAGCAGCTTCGTTTCCTACGAGCAGTACTTC
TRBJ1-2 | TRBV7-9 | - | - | CASSLGEGKRGYTF | TGTGCCAGCAGCTTAGGAGAAGGAAAAAGGGGCTACACCTTC
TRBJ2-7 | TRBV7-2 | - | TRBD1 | CASSYDRDLSEQYF | TGTGCCAGCAGCTATGACAGGGACCTCTCCGAGCAGTACTTC
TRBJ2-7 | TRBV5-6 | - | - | CASERKTTYEQYF | TGTGCCAGCGAACGAAAGACGACCTACGAGCAGTACTTC
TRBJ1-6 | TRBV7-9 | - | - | CASSFPGTRSTLHF | TGTGCCAGCAGCTTCCCCGGGACACGTTCCACCCTCCACTTT
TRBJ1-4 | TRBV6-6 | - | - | CASKNVNEKLFF | TGTGCCAGCAAAAACGTTAATGAAAAACTGTTTTTT
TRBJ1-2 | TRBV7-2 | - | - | CASSSLAAGIYGYTF | TGTGCCAGCAGCTCCCTGGCCGCCGGAATATATGGCTACACCTTC
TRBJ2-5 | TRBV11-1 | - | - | CASSLDGSSYQETQYF | TGTGCCAGCAGCTTAGATGGTTCCAGCTACCAAGAGACCCAGTACTTC
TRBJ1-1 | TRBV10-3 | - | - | CAISDLGGDDTEAFF | TGTGCCATCAGTGACCTAGGAGGGGACGACACTGAAGCTTTCTTT
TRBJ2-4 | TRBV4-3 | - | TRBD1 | CASSPRTGASGDIQYF | TGCGCCAGCAGCCCCCGGACAGGGGCGAGCGGGGACATTCAGTACTTC
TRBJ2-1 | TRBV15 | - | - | CATSRDRARNNEQFF | TGTGCCACCAGCAGAGATAGGGCACGGAACAATGAGCAGTTCTTC
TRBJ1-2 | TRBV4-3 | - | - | CASSQRGFNYGYTF | TGCGCCAGCAGCCAGCGAGGGTTTAACTATGGCTACACCTTC
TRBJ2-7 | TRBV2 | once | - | CASSEDGSALYEQYF | TGTGCCAGCAGTGAAGACGGATCCGCCTTGTACGAGCAGTACTTC
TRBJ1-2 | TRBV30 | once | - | CALKTGNNYGYTF | TGTGCCTTAAAAACAGGGAACAACTATGGCTACACCTTC
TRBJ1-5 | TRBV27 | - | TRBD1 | CASSSPGQGGGMPQHF | TGTGCCAGCAGTTCACCGGGACAGGGGGGAGGTATGCCCCAGCATTTT
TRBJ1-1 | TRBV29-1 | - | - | CSVRYLNTEAFF | TGCAGCGTCCGATATTTGAACACTGAAGCTTTCTTT
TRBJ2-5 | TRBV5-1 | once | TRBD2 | CASRPRPSGGQETQYF | TGCGCCAGCAGACCGAGGCCTAGCGGGGGGCAAGAGACCCAGTACTTC
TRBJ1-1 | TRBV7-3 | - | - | CASSLSAGNTEAFF | TGTGCCAGCAGCTTAAGCGCAGGGAACACTGAAGCTTTCTTT
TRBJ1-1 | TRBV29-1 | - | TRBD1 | CSGQEYQGAITEAFF | TGCAGCGGGCAAGAATACCAGGGGGCCATCACTGAAGCTTTCTTT
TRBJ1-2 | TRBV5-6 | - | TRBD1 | CASSFGTGNYGYTF | TGTGCCAGCAGCTTTGGGACAGGGAACTATGGCTACACCTTC
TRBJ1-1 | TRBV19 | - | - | CASRTDRGTEAFF | TGTGCCAGCAGAACCGACCGCGGCACTGAAGCTTTCTTT
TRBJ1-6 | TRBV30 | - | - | CAWSPGVPTFNSPLHF | TGTGCCTGGAGTCCCGGGGTGCCAACCTTTAATTCACCCCTCCACTTT